These T cell receptor beta chains were read from a single sample in a study of metastatic and nonmetastatic thyroid tumors. MiXCR re-clonotyped the PCR reads for TCRdb. The data contain several thousand clones, roughly a third of them seen just once; the ten biggest clones take up roughly 15%. The sequenced material came from adjacent normal tissue. These receptors were collected from a female donor with papillary thyroid cancer or a benign thyroid nodule (not recorded which). Some clones in this sample may be carry-over from other donors' samples. The CDR3 runs from the conserved cysteine through the conserved F or W. D genes are given only for firm matches. Clone size is given for some rows only: seen once, a few or many times, or a class if the clone is expanded.

TRBD1	.	TRBV24-1	TRBJ2-6	TGTGCCACCAGTGATACCGGGACAGGGGGTGGGGGGGCCAACGTCCTGACTTTC	CATSDTGTGGGGANVLTF
TRBD1	.	TRBV6-1	TRBJ1-2	TGTGCCAGCAGCCGGGACAGGGTCGGTGGCTACACCTTC	CASSRDRVGGYTF
.	.	TRBV6-1	TRBJ1-5	TGTGCCAGCAGTGAATTTCTGGGGGCGGACAATCAGCCCCAGCATTTT	CASSEFLGADNQPQHF
.	.	TRBV11-1	TRBJ2-3	TGTGCCAGCAGCACCCGGGGAATGGCGGGGAAGGTGTCTACGCAGTATTTT	CASSTRGMAGKVSTQYF
.	few	TRBV28	TRBJ1-5	TGTGCCAGCAGTCCCCCAAATCAGCCCCAGCATTTT	CASSPPNQPQHF
TRBD1	.	TRBV2	TRBJ1-1	TGTGCCAGCAGAGACAGTCCCACAGGGGGCGGGGGAGCTTTCTTT	CASRDSPTGGGGAFF
.	.	TRBV28	TRBJ2-5	TGTGCCAGCAGTTTATCCGGGACCCAGTACTTC	CASSLSGTQYF
.	.	TRBV28	TRBJ2-5	TGTGCCAGCAGTTTATTAGGCATCATACAAGAGACCCAGTACTTC	CASSLLGIIQETQYF
.	.	TRBV7-6	TRBJ1-6	TGTGCCAGCAGCTTAGACAATTCTTATAATTCACCCCTCCACTTT	CASSLDNSYNSPLHF
TRBD1	few	TRBV6-1	TRBJ1-5	TGTGCCAGCAGTGAGACAGGGATGGGCAATCAGCCCCAGCATTTT	CASSETGMGNQPQHF
TRBD1	.	TRBV20-1	TRBJ1-5	TGCAGTGCTAGCGACAGGGGAAGCGTTAGTCAGCCCCAGCATTTT	CSASDRGSVSQPQHF
.	.	TRBV12-3/TRBV12-4	TRBJ2-3	TGTGCCAGCAGTTTCGTTATGCGAGGTACGCAGTATTTT	CASSFVMRGTQYF
TRBD2	hyperexpanded	TRBV20-1	TRBJ2-1	TGCAGTGCTAGAGATGTTGACCGGACTAGCTACAATGAGCAGTTCTTC	CSARDVDRTSYNEQFF